The 25 T cell receptor beta chains given below trace back to one sample, sequenced in a study of response to subunit inactivated influenza vaccine. MiXCR, applied by TCRdb to the RT-PCR reads, yields one record per CDR3 protein. The sample records roughly 760,000 distinct CDR3 sequences, about 20% being singletons. The source material was PBMCs from blood, sampled around 5 days after vaccination. The receptor set was obtained from a man aged 50 or older who received an inactivated influenza vaccine.

This clonotype was detected only a few times. The chain is built from TRBV20-1 and TRBJ2-1, with TRBD2 matching 13 bases. J gave up 8 bases and V 2 bases, and 9 bases lay outside the gene matches. CDR3 length: 16 amino acids. The germline V gene has CDR1 DFQATT and CDR2 SNEGSKA (reference sequence). The CDR3 sequence is CSARTSGTSGTYEQFF. DNA of the CDR3: TGCAGTGCTAGAACTTCCGGGACTAGCGGGACTTATGAGCAGTTCTTC.

The chain joins TRBV2 to TRBJ2-7, with 9 bases aligning to TRBD1. The CDR3 contains 14 residues. Germline CDR1 SNHLY, CDR2 FYNNEI. V lost 8 bases to trimming and J lost 2 bases; unmatched junction nucleotides: 7. The CDR3 region is CASGRQGGPYEQYF. Written as DNA, the CDR3 is TGTGCCAGCGGACGACAGGGGGGCCCCTACGAGCAGTACTTC.

This clonotype has more than one count but fewer than ten. This chain joins TRBV28 and TRBJ1-2, with 9 nucleotides matching TRBD1. Germline lookup yields CDR1 MDHEN and CDR2 SYDVKM. The V segment lost 4 bases and the J segment 4 bases; nucleotides outside the gene matches: 7. This CDR3 spans 15 amino acids. The CDR3 coding sequence is TGTGCCAGCAGTTCCGGACAGGGGAAGGCCTATGGCTACACCTTC. Protein product: CASSSGQGKAYGYTF.

Many counts were recorded for this clonotype. V usage is TRBV12-3 or TRBV12-4 and J usage is TRBJ2-3, with D perhaps TRBD1 (6 bases). V shed 3 bases and J shed 0 bases, with 10 bases lying between them. The CDR3 runs to 15 residues. This CDR3 is CASSLDSASTDTQYF. The CDR3 nucleotides read TGTGCCAGCAGTTTGGACAGTGCTAGCACAGATACGCAGTATTTT.

This clonotype showed up just a few times. J is TRBJ2-1 and V is TRBV5-1, with D perhaps matching TRBD1 (6 bases). Germline CDR1 and CDR2: SGHRS and YFSETQ. The CDR3 is 16 residues long. Trimming stripped 0 bases from V and 5 bases from J, with 15 bases between. CDR3 sequence (DNA): TGCGCCAGCAGCTTGGTGGTAGGGACATATGACAATGAGCAGTTCTTC. Translated: CASSLVVGTYDNEQFF.

The genes are TRBV4-2 and TRBJ1-4, with D uncertain. This CDR3 spans 13 amino acids. The germline CDR1 and CDR2 sequences are LGHNA and YNFKEQ. Deletions cut 0 bases from V and 12 bases from J, with 11 bases between. This chain's CDR3 is CASSQERERELFF. In nucleotides, the CDR3 is TGTGCCAGCAGCCAAGAGAGGGAGAGGGAACTGTTTTTT.

The rearrangement joins TRBV24-1 to TRBJ2-5, with 7 nucleotides matching TRBD2. V lost 4 bases and J lost 5; bases outside the gene matches: 6. This CDR3 comprises 14 residues. The germline V gene has CDR1 KGHDR and CDR2 SFDVKD. The CDR3 sequence is CATSDGTTQETQYF. CDR3 nucleotide sequence: TGTGCCACCAGTGACGGGACTACCCAGGAGACCCAGTACTTC.

This clonotype came up a few times. This rearrangement joins TRBV6-2 or TRBV6-3 to TRBJ2-7; no clear D. The germline V gene encodes CDR1 MNHEY and CDR2 SVGEGT. V lost 8 bases and J 1 base, leaving 15 bases between the germline ends. CDR3 length equals 14 residues. CDR3 nucleotide sequence: TGTGCCAGCCAAATGGACGGATCTTCCTACGAGCAGTACTTC. It translates to CASQMDGSSYEQYF.

This clonotype has a handful of counts. This chain joins TRBV12-3 or TRBV12-4 and TRBJ2-5; D tentatively fits TRBD1 or TRBD2 (6 bases each). The V end was cut by 6 bases, the J end by 1 base, with 9 bases between. This CDR3 is built from 13 residues. The CDR3 here is CASRRDTQETQYF. DNA for the CDR3: TGTGCCAGCAGGCGGGACACCCAAGAGACCCAGTACTTC.

This rearrangement joins TRBV9 to TRBJ2-7; a possible D gene is TRBD1 (6 bases). V was cut by 4 bases and J by 2 bases, with 13 bases left in between. The CDR3 length is 14 residues. Per germline, CDR1 SGDLS and CDR2 YYNGEE. CDR3 sequence (DNA): TGTGCCAGCAGCCCGTATCAGGGGCCCTACGAGCAGTACTTC. Its translation is CASSPYQGPYEQYF.

This clonotype showed up just a few times. V and J are TRBV27 and TRBJ2-2; 10 bases map to TRBD2. The CDR3 contains 16 residues. Unmatched junction bases numbered 5, after V lost 6 bases and J lost 1 base. Germline lookup yields CDR1 MNHEY and CDR2 SMNVEV (reference sequence). The CDR3 DNA reads TGTGCCAGCAGACCTTTAGCGGGAGGGAACACCGGGGAGCTGTTTTTT. Translation gives CASRPLAGGNTGELFF.

Only a few counts were recorded for this clonotype. V and J are TRBV5-1 and TRBJ2-5; TRBD2 agrees at 8 bases. Looked up from germline, CDR1 is SGHRS and CDR2 is YFSETQ. CDR3 length: 16 residues. The V and J ends lost 0 bases and 4 bases, in that order; junction bases with no gene match: 8. The DNA of the CDR3 is TGCGCCAGCAGCTTGGTATCGGGAGGGCCGTCAGAGACCCAGTACTTC. As protein: CASSLVSGGPSETQYF. The full variable domain, completed using reference TRBV5-1 and TRBJ2-5, is KAGVTQTPRYLIKTRGQQVTLSCSPISGHRSVSWYQQTPGQGLQFLFEYFSETQRNKGNFPGRFSGRQFSNSRSEMNVSTLELGDSALYLCASSLVSGGPSETQYFGPGTRLLVL.

This clonotype was counted a few times. CDR3 in amino acids: CASSLASGTYGYTF. CDR3 bases: TGCGCCAGCAGCTTGGCCTCAGGGACCTATGGCTACACCTTC. The chain is built from TRBV5-1 and TRBJ1-2; D perhaps matches TRBD1 (5 bases). The CDR3 contains 14 residues. V dropped 0 bases and J dropped 4 bases, with 10 bases sitting between them. From germline, CDR1 is SGHRS and CDR2 YFSETQ. The full variable domain, in which reference TRBV5-1 and TRBJ1-2 provide the parts outside the CDR3, is KAGVTQTPRYLIKTRGQQVTLSCSPISGHRSVSWYQQTPGQGLQFLFEYFSETQRNKGNFPGRFSGRQFSNSRSEMNVSTLELGDSALYLCASSLASGTYGYTFGSGTRLTVV.

This clonotype was recorded a few times. The chain carries TRBV18 and TRBJ2-3, with D uncertain. The length of the CDR3 is 15 residues. The germline V gene encodes CDR1 KGHSH and CDR2 LQKENI. Trimming pared 1 base from V and 5 bases from J, leaving 13 bases between. The CDR3 DNA reads TGTGCCAGCTCACCACGTGGAATAGCTGGAGATACGCAGTATTTT. Residues: CASSPRGIAGDTQYF.

The chain is built from TRBV5-1 and TRBJ1-2; 9 nucleotides agree with TRBD1. This CDR3 has 13 amino acids. The junction had 4 bases not matched to a gene; V was cut back by 3 bases and J by 7 bases. Germline V gene lookup returns CDR1 SGHRS and CDR2 YFSETQ. The CDR3: CASSYQDRGGYTF. The DNA for the CDR3 is TGCGCCAGCAGCTACCAGGACAGGGGTGGCTACACCTTC.

This chain links TRBV5-1 with TRBJ2-1; D possibly corresponds to TRBD2 (5 bases). The V end lost 0 bases, the J end lost 0 bases, and 10 bases lay between the germline ends. The CDR3 consists of 16 residues. Germline V CDR1 and CDR2: SGHRS, YFSETQ. Here the CDR3 reads CASSLARVSSYNEQFF. The CDR3, as DNA: TGCGCCAGCAGCTTGGCGCGGGTAAGCTCCTACAATGAGCAGTTCTTC.

The CDR3 bases are TGTGCCAGCAGCCTCAGCCACCGGGACAATCGCTATGGCTACACCTTC. It specifies CASSLSHRDNRYGYTF. This sequence joins TRBV3-1 and TRBJ1-2; possibly TRBD1 for D (6 bases). This CDR3 spans 16 amino acids. Deletions cut 4 bases from V and 4 bases from J, with 19 bases between. CDR1 and CDR2 (germline): LGHDT, YNNKEL (reference sequence).

This clonotype was counted at least ten times. This chain joins TRBV5-6 and TRBJ2-2, with a weak D call TRBD1 (6 bases). V was cut by 2 bases and J by 0 bases, with 8 bases left in between. Germline CDR1 is SGHDT and CDR2 is YYEEEE. CDR3 length: 15 amino acids. This CDR3 is CASSFGTTNTGELFF. CDR3 bases: TGTGCCAGCAGCTTCGGGACAACGAACACCGGGGAGCTGTTTTTT.

This chain uses TRBV27 with TRBJ2-1; TRBD2 matches 8 bases. The CDR3 contains 15 residues. Per germline, CDR1 MNHEY and CDR2 SMNVEV (reference sequence). The trim removed 6 bases at V and 4 bases at J, leaving 8 bases unmatched. The CDR3 spells CASSSGRRGYNEQFF. CDR3 in DNA: TGTGCCAGCAGCAGCGGGAGAAGGGGATACAATGAGCAGTTCTTC.

This chain uses TRBV20-1 with TRBJ1-5; D unresolved. Germline V gene sequence: CDR1 DFQATT, CDR2 SNEGSKA (reference sequence). The V end lost 1 base, the J end lost 5 bases, and 12 bases lay between the germline ends. This CDR3 has 14 residues. The CDR3 region is CSARGFWGDQPQHF. The CDR3, as DNA: TGCAGTGCTAGAGGGTTCTGGGGAGATCAGCCCCAGCATTTT.

The J gene is TRBJ1-6, the V gene TRBV7-9, with TRBD1 as a possible D gene (5 bases). CDR3 length: 15 amino acids. V lost 5 bases and J lost 9, with 17 bases in between. Looked up from germline, CDR1 is SEHNR and CDR2 is FQNEAQ (reference sequence). CDR3 bases: TGTGCCAGCAGCCTAACTCAGGGAGGAGGTTCACCCCTCCACTTT. Amino acid sequence: CASSLTQGGGSPLHF.

The chain couples TRBV7-9 to TRBJ2-7; D is possibly TRBD1 or TRBD2 (5 bases each). Germline V gene sequence: CDR1 SEHNR, CDR2 FQNEAQ (reference sequence). The length of the CDR3 is 15 residues. V lost 6 bases, J lost 3 bases, and 18 bases lay in between. Here the CDR3 DNA reads TGTGCCAGCAGGGGGGAAGCCAACGGTCACTACGAGCAGTACTTC. It is translated as CASRGEANGHYEQYF. The whole variable domain, remainder taken from reference TRBV7-9 and TRBJ2-7, is DTGVSQNPRHKITKRGQNVTFRCDPISEHNRLYWYRQTLGQGPEFLTYFQNEAQLEKSRLLSDRFSAERPKGSFSTLEIQRTEQGDSAMYLCASRGEANGHYEQYFGPGTRLTVT.

The chain employs TRBV11-2 and TRBJ1-1; D remains unclear. V dropped 5 bases and J dropped 4 bases, with 11 bases sitting between them. Germline V gives CDR1 SGHAT, CDR2 FQNNGV. The CDR3 is 13 residues long. The CDR3 loop reads CASSVGGVTEAFF. CDR3 nucleotide sequence: TGTGCCAGCAGCGTCGGCGGGGTCACTGAAGCTTTCTTT. The whole variable domain, filled in from reference TRBV11-2 and TRBJ1-1, reads EAGVAQSPRYKIIEKRQSVAFWCNPISGHATLYWYQQILGQGPKLLIQFQNNGVVDDSQLPKDRFSAERLKGVDSTLKIQPAKLEDSAVYLCASSVGGVTEAFFGQGTRLTVV.

A few counts support this clonotype. The J gene is TRBJ1-6, the V gene TRBV12-3 or TRBV12-4, with D maybe TRBD1 (5 bases). Trimming cost V 4 bases and J 6 bases, with 16 bases left between them. The CDR3 contains 16 residues. CDR3 protein: CASSSRASGSNSPLHF. The CDR3 DNA is TGTGCCAGCAGTTCCCGGGCCTCAGGGTCTAATTCACCCCTCCACTTT.

V gene TRBV15 combines with J gene TRBJ1-4; unclear D gene. The CDR3 length is 14 residues. Germline assignment: CDR1 LNHNV and CDR2 YYDKDF (reference sequence). V lost 0 bases to trimming and J lost 8 bases, with 10 bases between them. The CDR3 is CATSREGLSEKLFF. The DNA for the CDR3 is TGTGCCACCAGCAGAGAGGGTCTTAGCGAAAAACTGTTTTTT.